This T cell receptor (beta chain) is drawn from a study of CD8 T cells in ankylosing spondylitis. Construction of TCR beta libraries was performed using quantitative 5'-RACE with molecular barcodes. TCRdb fed the 5' RACE reads into MiXCR, producing one record per CDR3 protein. The profile shows roughly 130,000 distinct CDR3 sequences, roughly 8% of them singletons. Germline CDR1 is SQVTM and CDR2 is ANQGSEA. CDR3 length: 15 residues. J gave up 3 bases and V 7 bases, and 11 bases lay outside the gene matches. This clonotype was recorded many times. What was sequenced was synovial fluid, either unsorted or a sorted T cell fraction (not recorded which). V usage is TRBV29-1 and J usage is TRBJ2-4, with TRBD1 identical over 8 bases. This sequence was found in a male donor with ankylosing spondylitis. CDR3 loop: CSARGQGGVKNIQYF. The CDR3 nucleotides read TGCAGCGCCCGTGGACAGGGCGGCGTCAAAAACATTCAGTACTTC.